In this sample, the clone carrying this T cell receptor (beta chain) turned up a few times. At one boundary the junction diverges from the germline segment, which might be a read error. The data were obtained in a study of blood T cells in healthy people across ages. The CDR3 has 14 residues. Germline V gene sequence: CDR1 MDHEN, CDR2 SYDVKM. For the second PCR, which ran for about 7 to 11 cycles, a sample-barcoded 5' primer and a J-beta primer mix were used. TCRdb re-called the 5' RACE reads through MiXCR, storing one row per CDR3 protein. The table includes 700,000 to 900,000 distinct CDR3 sequences, around 24% detected once. In addition, the sample was reused for a study of T cells of mothers and their children.

This sequence originates from a boy between 10 and 17 years old in good health. The V call is TRBV28, the J call TRBJ2-7, with D tentatively TRBD2 (6 bases). The sequenced sample consisted of blood. Here the CDR3 reads CASSFAGGIYEQYF. DNA for the CDR3: TGTGCCAGCAGTTTTGCAGGAGGGATTTACGAACAGTACTTC.